A single T cell receptor beta chain is shown here with its context. Its antigen is currently not known. A junction end diverges from the germline sequence, so it may reflect a read error. These data come from a study of T cell repertoires in cytomegalovirus infection (dated by TCRdb to the late 2010s). Study-level background: Donor HLA type was relevant to the analysis, as public TCR beta signatures indicated carriage of CMV infection together with the matching HLA type. Broader findings and caveats from the paper: The ex vivo response was dominated by HLA-C-restricted CMV-specific TCR beta clonotypes, which also provided the single most frequent clonotype in two of eight donors. In both this cohort and an independent roughly 330-donor cohort, the cumulative frequency of public TCR beta family members distinguished carriers of CMV infection plus the relevant HLA type.

CDR1 and CDR2 are drawn from the germline V gene (reference sequence): LNHNV, YYDKDF. The CDR3 holds 11 amino acids from the cysteine to the phenylalanine. The DNA shown is the 33-base CDR3, in frame from base 1. The data were produced on an Illumina HiSeq 1500. TCRdb reprocessed the public reads (quality trimming at Q25 with fastp, clone calling with MiXCR) and kept in-frame beta chains. Each entry is one CDR3 protein sequence, shown with its most common DNA and genes. This sample lists approximately 200,000 distinct CDR3 sequences; approximately 22% were detected once. Together, the top ten hold around a sixth of the sample.

The TCR was taken from a human donor in good health (CMV status not recorded). Some clones in this sample may be carry-over from other donors' samples. The chain is encoded by TRBV15 joined to TRBJ2-5; too little of a D gene remains to name it. Material for sequencing was CD8+ T cells from PBMCs. The CDR3 region: CATSGDLTQYF. The DNA sequence reads TGTGCCACCAGCGGAGACCTGACCCAGTACTTC.